The TCR beta chain under discussion was sequenced for a study of blood T cell repertoires in COVID-19. About the study: Samples of COVID-19 (acute and convalescent) were obtained from the United States, Italy and Spain.

Seattle patient enrollment occurred during active infection, with longitudinal follow-up thereafter. The V end was cut by 5 bases, the J end by 0 bases, with 5 bases between. The CDR3 runs 13 residues. Germline lookup yields CDR1 SEHNR and CDR2 FQNEAQ (reference sequence). Data came from immunoSEQ multiplex PCR; TCRdb stores just in-frame clones and leaves some out. Among more than 200,000 clones listed, approximately 86% were seen once. The chain uses TRBV7-9 and TRBJ2-4; D is unclear. Sequenced input: peripheral blood. The TCR originated in a woman aged 55-69 years with COVID-19, enrolled during active disease. The CDR3 reads CASSQAAKNIQYF. The DNA of the CDR3 is TGTGCCAGCAGCCAAGCAGCCAAAAACATTCAGTACTTC.